This T cell receptor (beta chain) was retrieved from a study of CXCR3-negative and CXCR3-positive naive CD8 T cells. CDR3 length equals 16 residues. CDR1 is SQVTM, CDR2 ANQGSEA, per germline. Whole-study findings and limits: More hydrophobic TRB CDR3s occurred in CXCR3-positive than in CXCR3-negative naive cells.

Preparation of TRB cDNA libraries relied on 5' RACE carrying UMI labels. TCRdb re-called the 5' RACE reads, yielding one record per CDR3 amino acid sequence without DNA. In all, the sample yields 50,000 to 70,000 distinct CDR3 sequences. Regarding this clonotype: Its cognate antigen is unknown.

The sequencing sample was made of naive CXCR3+ CD8+ T cells from blood. Subset indicated: CD45RO-CCR7+CD27+CD95- naive CD8+ T cells expressing CXCR3 (TNR3+). This receptor was obtained from a human donor in good health. Some clones in this sample may be carry-over from other donors' samples. The V call is TRBV29-1, the J call TRBJ2-7; no DNA is available, so the TRBD2 call from TCRdb remains unchecked. The CDR3: CSVESAGPARAYEQYF.